This TCR beta chain was retrieved from a study of T cell changes during pregnancy in multiple sclerosis. The germline gives CDR1 MNHEY, CDR2 SMNVEV (reference sequence). Between the trimmed V and J ends, which lost 5 bases and 0 bases, there was a span of 10 bases. The length of the CDR3 is 14 residues. Repertoires were generated with immunoSEQ multiplex PCR, while TCRdb's copy carries only in-frame clones and drops some. The table has tens of thousands of clones, 75% to 95% seen once. The chain joins TRBV27 to TRBJ2-5, with a weak D call TRBD1 (6 bases). The sequences come from peripheral blood, collected in the third trimester of pregnancy. The receptor's source is a female donor in good health, enrolled as a control in a pregnancy study. As DNA, the CDR3 is TGTGCCAGCAGTGGGTGGGACAACCAAGAGACCCAGTACTTC. Protein: CASSGWDNQETQYF.